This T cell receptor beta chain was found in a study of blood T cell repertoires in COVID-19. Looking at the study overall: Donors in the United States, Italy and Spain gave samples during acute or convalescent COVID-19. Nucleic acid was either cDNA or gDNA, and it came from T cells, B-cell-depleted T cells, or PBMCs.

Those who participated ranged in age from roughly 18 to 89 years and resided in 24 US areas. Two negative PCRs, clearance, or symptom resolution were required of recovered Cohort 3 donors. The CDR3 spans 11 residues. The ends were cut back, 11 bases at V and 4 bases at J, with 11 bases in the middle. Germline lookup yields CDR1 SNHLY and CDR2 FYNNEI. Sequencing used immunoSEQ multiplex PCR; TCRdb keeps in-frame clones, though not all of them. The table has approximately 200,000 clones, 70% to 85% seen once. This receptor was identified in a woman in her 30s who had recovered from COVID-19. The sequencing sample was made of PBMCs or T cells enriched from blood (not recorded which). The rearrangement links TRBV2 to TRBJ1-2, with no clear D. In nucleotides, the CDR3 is TGTGCCTTAGTGCGGGGCTATGGCTACACCTTC. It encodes CALVRGYGYTF.